Following are 21 T cell receptor beta chains from one sample sequenced in a study of OX40 agonist ivuxolimab in advanced cancers. The repertoire was sequenced with immunoSEQ multiplex PCR; TCRdb's copy has only in-frame clones and lacks some. The repertoire consists of about 54,000 clones, with about 89% occurring once and the leading ten covering about 12%. Specimen: CD4+ or CD8+ T cells sorted from blood, collected in a trial of the OX40 agonist ivuxolimab. Receptors originate from an adult with an advanced solid tumor such as melanoma, head and neck, liver or kidney cancer.

CDR3 DNA: TGTGCCAGCAGTGGAGACCCCTCTGGGGCCAACGTCCTGACTTTC. Its translation: CASSGDPSGANVLTF. J is TRBJ2-6 and V is TRBV2, with D uncertain. This CDR3 region has 15 residues. Germline V lookup: CDR1 SNHLY, CDR2 FYNNEI. The germline V and J ends were trimmed by 4 bases and 0 bases, with 7 bases remaining between them.

This chain uses TRBV10-3 with TRBJ2-7, with 14 positions matching TRBD2. The length of the CDR3 is 16 residues. The germline CDR1 and CDR2 sequences are ENHRY and SYGVKD. With V trimmed by 6 bases and J by 6 bases, 10 bases remained unmatched. CDR3 DNA: TGTGCCATCAGCGACCCGGGACTAGCGGGAGCCGGCGAGCAGTACTTC. Residues: CAISDPGLAGAGEQYF.

The chain couples TRBV9 to TRBJ1-1; D not resolved. V lost 0 bases to trimming and J lost 5 bases, with 14 bases between them. The length of the CDR3 is 15 residues. Germline V lookup: CDR1 SGDLS, CDR2 YYNGEE. The CDR3 DNA reads as TGTGCCAGCAGCGTAGGTAGTTATAGTGGGACTGAAGCTTTCTTT. Protein: CASSVGSYSGTEAFF.

The chain is built from TRBV5-1 and TRBJ1-3, with a possible D match to TRBD1 (5 bases). CDR1 is SGHRS and CDR2 is YFSETQ in the germline V gene. The length of the CDR3 is 14 residues. V was shortened by 3 bases and J by 8 bases, with 15 bases between the two germline ends. The CDR3 protein is CASSSLQGGDTIYF. The CDR3, as DNA: TGCGCCAGCAGCTCCCTGCAGGGAGGAGACACCATATATTTT.

The chain uses TRBV7-2 and TRBJ2-5; D gene uncertain. Germline values: CDR1 SGHTA, CDR2 FQGNSA. The CDR3 runs 14 residues. Trimming left V 5 bases short and J 0 bases short, with 10 bases between. The CDR3 here is CASSRRAYQETQYF. CDR3 sequence (DNA): TGTGCCAGCAGCCGCCGGGCCTACCAAGAGACCCAGTACTTC.

The chain recombines TRBV6-5 with TRBJ2-3; D possibly uses TRBD1 or TRBD2 (6 bases each). The CDR3 is made up of 15 amino acids. V dropped 2 bases and J dropped 0 bases, with 9 bases sitting between them. CDR1 is MNHEY and CDR2 is SVGAGI in the germline V gene. The CDR3 DNA follows: TGTGCCAGCAGTTACGGGGGGCCTAGCACAGATACGCAGTATTTT. It codes for CASSYGGPSTDTQYF.

This chain uses TRBV5-6 with TRBJ2-7, with TRBD1 matching over 10 bases. Looked up from germline, CDR1 is SGHDT and CDR2 is YYEEEE. V gave up 7 bases and J gave up 7 bases; unmatched junction bases: 14. The CDR3 totals 15 residues. The CDR3 bases are TGTGCCAGCCGTTCTCCTGGGACAGGGGCCCTAGAGCAGTACTTC. Protein sequence: CASRSPGTGALEQYF.

Details on this clone: The same CDR3 arises from other DNA sequences in this sample as well. The CDR3 reads CASSLGGNTGELFF. CDR3 nucleotides: TGCGCCAGCAGCTTAGGGGGAAACACCGGGGAGCTGTTTTTT. The chain uses TRBV5-1 and TRBJ2-2, with a possible D match to TRBD1 (6 bases). The length of the CDR3 is 14 residues. Trimming stripped 2 bases from V and 2 bases from J, with 7 bases between. Germline-derived CDR1 and CDR2 are SGHRS and YFSETQ. The full variable domain, with the rest looked up from reference TRBV5-1 and TRBJ2-2, is KAGVTQTPRYLIKTRGQQVTLSCSPISGHRSVSWYQQTPGQGLQFLFEYFSETQRNKGNFPGRFSGRQFSNSRSEMNVSTLELGDSALYLCASSLGGNTGELFFGEGSRLTVL.

A note on this clone: One end of the junction does not line up with germline, which may come from a read error. V usage is TRBV7-7 and J usage is TRBJ2-7; 11 bases are a match to TRBD2. Germline loops: CDR1 SSHAT, CDR2 FNYEAQ (reference sequence). CDR3 length: 18 amino acids. Written as DNA, the CDR3 is TGTGCTAGCAGCTTAGGGAATAGACTAGCGGGGTACTCCTACGAGCAGTACTTC. This codes for CASSLGNRLAGYSYEQYF.

This chain uses TRBV6-1 with TRBJ1-5, with a weak D call TRBD1 (5 bases). V was trimmed by 7 bases and J by 6 bases, leaving 13 bases between them. This CDR3 comprises 13 residues. Germline CDR1 reads MNHNS; CDR2 reads SASEGT. Here the CDR3 reads CASIRNQGQPQHF. In DNA, the CDR3 is TGTGCCAGCATCCGAAACCAGGGTCAGCCCCAGCATTTT.

The chain combines TRBV6-1 with TRBJ1-5, with D perhaps matching TRBD1 (5 bases). The CDR3 length is 15 residues. Trimming took off 6 bases at V and 0 bases at J, with 12 bases between the two ends. Germline CDR1 and CDR2: MNHNS and SASEGT. The CDR3 DNA reads TGTGCCAGCAGCGTTCAGGGACCTAGCAATCAGCCCCAGCATTTT. Translated, it gives CASSVQGPSNQPQHF.

This sequence joins TRBV27 and TRBJ1-1; D is unclear. This CDR3 has 11 amino acids. The germline V and J ends were trimmed by 3 bases and 5 bases, with 4 bases remaining between them. The germline V gene has CDR1 MNHEY and CDR2 SMNVEV (reference sequence). The CDR3 sequence is CASSLVTEAFF. In DNA, the CDR3 is TGTGCCAGCAGTTTGGTGACTGAAGCTTTCTTT.

The gene calls are TRBV6-6 and TRBJ1-3; D unclear. Trimming took off 4 bases at V and 3 bases at J, with 7 bases between the two ends. From germline, CDR1 is MNHNY and CDR2 SVGAGI (reference sequence). This CDR3 comprises 13 residues. The DNA for the CDR3 is TGTGCCAGCAGTTCCTACGGTGGAAACACCATATATTTT. Protein product: CASSSYGGNTIYF.

This clone was recorded a few times. The rearrangement joins TRBV25-1 to TRBJ2-3; D ambiguous. Germline CDR1 and CDR2: MGHDK and SYGVNS. V was shortened by 5 bases and J by 1 base, with 13 bases between the two germline ends. The CDR3 totals 15 residues. The DNA for the CDR3 is TGTGCCAGCAGTTCCCGGCCGTGGGGCACAGATACGCAGTATTTT. It translates to CASSSRPWGTDTQYF.

A single count supports this clone. The chain joins TRBV5-1 to TRBJ1-3; a possible D gene is TRBD1 (6 bases). V lost 4 bases to trimming and J lost 4 bases, with 12 bases between them. CDR1 and CDR2 (germline): SGHRS, YFSETQ. This CDR3 spans 14 amino acids. CDR3 residues: CASSPGVGGNTIYF. The CDR3 DNA sequence: TGCGCCAGCAGCCCAGGGGTAGGAGGAAACACCATATATTTT.

This clone was counted between two and nine times. CDR3 sequence reads: CASSTLQGGEQYF. The CDR3 nucleotides are TGTGCCAGCAGTACCCTACAGGGTGGAGAGCAGTACTTC. This rearrangement joins TRBV6-1 to TRBJ2-7; a possible D gene is TRBD1 (6 bases). Germline V lookup: CDR1 MNHNS, CDR2 SASEGT. The CDR3 covers 13 residues. V gave up 5 bases and J gave up 7 bases, with 15 bases separating them.

The CDR3 region has the DNA TGTGCCAGCAGTCAAAGGTTCTACGAGCAGTACTTC. Translated, it gives CASSQRFYEQYF. The chain is built from TRBV5-6 and TRBJ2-7, with D hard to call. Germline loops: CDR1 SGHDT, CDR2 YYEEEE. The CDR3 has 12 amino acids. V lost 5 bases and J 3 bases, leaving 9 bases between the germline ends.

This chain joins TRBV6-6 and TRBJ1-4, with TRBD1 as a possible D gene (6 bases). The CDR3 totals 12 residues. The germline gives CDR1 MNHNY, CDR2 SVGAGI (reference sequence). The ends were cut back, 6 bases at V and 7 bases at J, with 9 bases in the middle. The CDR3 is CASRAQGEKLFF. The CDR3 DNA is TGTGCCAGCAGAGCACAGGGTGAAAAACTGTTTTTT.

The chain combines TRBV5-4 with TRBJ1-1; TRBD1 aligns across 7 bases. The germline gives CDR1 SGHNT, CDR2 YYREEE (reference sequence). This CDR3 has 13 residues. With V trimmed by 4 bases and J by 8 bases, 8 bases remained unmatched. The CDR3 coding sequence is TGTGCCAGCAGCGTATACAGGGGCAGGGAAGCTTTCTTT. Its protein is CASSVYRGREAFF.

The J gene is TRBJ1-2, the V gene TRBV6-1; TRBD1 aligns across 9 bases. V was clipped by 6 bases and J by 4 bases; unmatched bases: 9. CDR1 and CDR2 (germline): MNHNS, SASEGT. The CDR3 extends over 15 amino acids. CDR3 DNA sequence: TGTGCCAGCAGACCCGGACAGGGGCTGATCTATGGCTACACCTTC. Residues: CASRPGQGLIYGYTF.

The chain links TRBV7-8 to TRBJ2-1, with 7 bases that match TRBD1. Germline CDR1 is SGHVS and CDR2 is FQNEAQ. The CDR3 loop spans 15 amino acids. V shed 1 base and J 5 bases; nucleotides not matched to a gene: 5. CDR3 sequence reads: CASSLVGGRDNEQFF. CDR3 sequence (DNA): TGTGCCAGCAGCTTAGTAGGGGGCCGGGACAATGAGCAGTTCTTC.